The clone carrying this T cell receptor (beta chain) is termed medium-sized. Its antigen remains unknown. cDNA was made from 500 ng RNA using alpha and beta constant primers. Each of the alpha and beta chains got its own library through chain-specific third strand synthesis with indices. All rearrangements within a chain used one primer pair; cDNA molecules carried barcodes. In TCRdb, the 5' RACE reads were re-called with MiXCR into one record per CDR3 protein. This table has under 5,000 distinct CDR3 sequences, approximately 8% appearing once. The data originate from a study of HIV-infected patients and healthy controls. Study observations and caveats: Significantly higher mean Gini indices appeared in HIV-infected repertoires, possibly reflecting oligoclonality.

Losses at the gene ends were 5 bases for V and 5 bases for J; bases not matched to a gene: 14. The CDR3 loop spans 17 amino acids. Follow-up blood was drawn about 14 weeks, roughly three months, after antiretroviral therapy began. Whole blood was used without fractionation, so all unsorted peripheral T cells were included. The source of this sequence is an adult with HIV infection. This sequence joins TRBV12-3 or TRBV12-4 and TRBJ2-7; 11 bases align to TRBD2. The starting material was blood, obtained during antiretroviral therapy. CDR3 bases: TGTGCCAGCAGTCTCATTCCACCGGGACTAGCGGCCCACGAGCAGTACTTC. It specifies CASSLIPPGLAAHEQYF.